The sequence of this TCR beta chain was determined in a study of CD8+ T cells in alopecia areata. Turning to the study itself: Administration of oral tofacitinib to treated patients was at 5 to 10 mg twice daily. Findings of the study overall: Relative to normal scalp, lesional scalp, especially alopecia totalis/universalis, showed higher clonality.

Following extraction, RNA underwent reverse transcription to cDNA, which served as the sequencing template. Repertoires were generated with immunoSEQ multiplex PCR, while TCRdb's copy carries only in-frame clones and drops some. The repertoire includes roughly 250,000 clones, 67% of them detected once, and more than 0.95% sits in the top ten. Alopecia areata patients had lesional scalp punch biopsies and peripheral blood taken from them. Per the germline V gene, CDR1 is GTSNPN and CDR2 is SVGIG (reference sequence). CDR3 length: 14 residues. Trimming pared 1 base from V and 0 bases from J, leaving 7 bases between. This clone was seen only a few times. Its antigen is not known.

The TCR sequence derives from a human donor with alopecia areata. The rearrangement joins TRBV30 to TRBJ1-3; D remains ambiguous. This specimen consisted of CD4+ T cells sorted from blood, obtained at week 0. As DNA, the CDR3 is TGTGCCTGGAGTGCGGCCGCCTCTGGAAACACCATATATTTT. Translated, it gives CAWSAAASGNTIYF.